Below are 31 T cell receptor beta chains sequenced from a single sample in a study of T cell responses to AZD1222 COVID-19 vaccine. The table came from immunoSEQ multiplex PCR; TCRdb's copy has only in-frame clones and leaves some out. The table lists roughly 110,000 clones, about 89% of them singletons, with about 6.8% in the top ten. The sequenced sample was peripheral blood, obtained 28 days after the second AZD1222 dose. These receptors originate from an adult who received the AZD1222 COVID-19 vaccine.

In nucleotides, the CDR3 is TGCAGCGCTACAGAGAGCTCCTACGAGCAGTACTTC. This sequence encodes CSATESSYEQYF. This rearrangement joins TRBV29-1 to TRBJ2-7; D is ambiguous. Germline V lookup: CDR1 SQVTM, CDR2 ANQGSEA. The V and J ends lost 7 bases and 0 bases respectively, with 10 bases between them. The CDR3 is made up of 12 amino acids.

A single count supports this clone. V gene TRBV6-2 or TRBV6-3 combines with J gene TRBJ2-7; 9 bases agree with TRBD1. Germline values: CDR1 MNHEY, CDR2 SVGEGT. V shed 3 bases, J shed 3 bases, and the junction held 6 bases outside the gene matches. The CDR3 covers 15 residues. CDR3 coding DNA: TGTGCCAGCAGTTATGTGGCGACAGGGGGCTACGAGCAGTACTTC. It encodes CASSYVATGGYEQYF.

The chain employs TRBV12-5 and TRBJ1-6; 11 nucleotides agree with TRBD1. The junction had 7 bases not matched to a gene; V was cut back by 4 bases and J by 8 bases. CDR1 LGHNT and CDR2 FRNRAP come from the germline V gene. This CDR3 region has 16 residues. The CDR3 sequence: CASGYRDRGVDSPLHF. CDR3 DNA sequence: TGTGCTAGTGGTTACCGGGACAGGGGGGTCGATTCACCCCTCCACTTT.

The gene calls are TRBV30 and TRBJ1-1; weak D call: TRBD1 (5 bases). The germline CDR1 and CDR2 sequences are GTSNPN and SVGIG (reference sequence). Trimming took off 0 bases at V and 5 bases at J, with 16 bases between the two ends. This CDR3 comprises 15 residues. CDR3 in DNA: TGTGCCTGGAGTGTACCTGGGACCAAAGGGACTGAAGCTTTCTTT. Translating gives CAWSVPGTKGTEAFF.

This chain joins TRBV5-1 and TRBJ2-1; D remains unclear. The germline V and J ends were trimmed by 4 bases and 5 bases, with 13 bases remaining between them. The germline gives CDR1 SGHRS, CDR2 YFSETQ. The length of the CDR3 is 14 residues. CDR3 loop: CASSPRSRDNEQFF. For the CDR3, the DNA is TGCGCCAGCAGCCCGCGGTCCCGAGACAATGAGCAGTTCTTC.

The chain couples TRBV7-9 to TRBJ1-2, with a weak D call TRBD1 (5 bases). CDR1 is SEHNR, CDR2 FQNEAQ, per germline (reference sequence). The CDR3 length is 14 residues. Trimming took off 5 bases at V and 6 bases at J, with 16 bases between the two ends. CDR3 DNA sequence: TGTGCCAGCAGCCCCTCTTCAGTGGGGCATGGCTACACCTTC. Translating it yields CASSPSSVGHGYTF. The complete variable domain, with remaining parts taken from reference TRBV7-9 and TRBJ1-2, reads DTGVSQNPRHKITKRGQNVTFRCDPISEHNRLYWYRQTLGQGPEFLTYFQNEAQLEKSRLLSDRFSAERPKGSFSTLEIQRTEQGDSAMYLCASSPSSVGHGYTFGSGTRLTVV.

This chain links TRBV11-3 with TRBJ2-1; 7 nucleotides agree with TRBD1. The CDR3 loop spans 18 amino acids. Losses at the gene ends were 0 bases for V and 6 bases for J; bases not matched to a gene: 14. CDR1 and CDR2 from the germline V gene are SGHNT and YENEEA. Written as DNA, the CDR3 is TGTGCCAGCAGCTTAGAGGGGGATAGGGACAGCGAGGGCAATGAGCAGTTCTTC. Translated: CASSLEGDRDSEGNEQFF.

In DNA form, the CDR3 reads TGTGCCAGCCTTACCCTGGGACAACCGAACACTGAAGCTTTCTTT. It is translated as CASLTLGQPNTEAFF. The rearrangement uses TRBV7-9 and TRBJ1-1; D might be TRBD1 (6 bases). The CDR3 extends over 15 amino acids. The V and J ends lost 8 bases and 1 base respectively, with 17 bases between them. CDR1 is SEHNR and CDR2 is FQNEAQ in the germline V gene (reference sequence).

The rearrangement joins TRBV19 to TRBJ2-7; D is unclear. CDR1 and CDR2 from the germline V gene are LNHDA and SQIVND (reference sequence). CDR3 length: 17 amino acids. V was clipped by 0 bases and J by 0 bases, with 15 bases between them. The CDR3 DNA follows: TGTGCCAGTAGTATAGATCGAGAAGGGCTAAGCTCCTACGAGCAGTACTTC. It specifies CASSIDREGLSSYEQYF. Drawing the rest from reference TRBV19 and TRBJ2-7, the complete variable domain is DGGITQSPKYLFRKEGQNVTLSCEQNLNHDAMYWYRQDPGQGLRLIYYSQIVNDFQKGDIAEGYSVSREKKESFPLTVTSAQKNPTAFYLCASSIDREGLSSYEQYFGPGTRLTVT.

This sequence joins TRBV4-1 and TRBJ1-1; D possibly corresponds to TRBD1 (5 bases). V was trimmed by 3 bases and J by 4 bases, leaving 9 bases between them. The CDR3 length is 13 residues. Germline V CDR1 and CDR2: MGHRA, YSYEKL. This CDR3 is CASSHGGPTEAFF. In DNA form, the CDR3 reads TGCGCCAGCAGCCATGGGGGTCCCACTGAAGCTTTCTTT.

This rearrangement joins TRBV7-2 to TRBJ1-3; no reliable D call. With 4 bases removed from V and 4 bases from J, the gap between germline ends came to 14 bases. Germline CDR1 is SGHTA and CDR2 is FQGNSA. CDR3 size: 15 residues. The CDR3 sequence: CASSYFPGSGNTIYF. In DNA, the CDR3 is TGTGCCAGCAGCTACTTCCCGGGAAGCGGAAACACCATATATTTT.

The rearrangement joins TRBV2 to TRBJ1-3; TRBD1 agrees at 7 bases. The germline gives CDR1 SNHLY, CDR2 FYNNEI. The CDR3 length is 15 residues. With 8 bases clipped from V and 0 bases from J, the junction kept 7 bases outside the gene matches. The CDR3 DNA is TGTGCCAGCCGACGACAGGGAAACTCTGGAAACACCATATATTTT. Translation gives CASRRQGNSGNTIYF. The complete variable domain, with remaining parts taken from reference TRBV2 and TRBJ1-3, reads EPEVTQTPSHQVTQMGQEVILRCVPISNHLYFYWYRQILGQKVEFLVSFYNNEISEKSEIFDDQFSVERPDGSNFTLKIRSTKLEDSAMYFCASRRQGNSGNTIYFGEGSWLTVV.

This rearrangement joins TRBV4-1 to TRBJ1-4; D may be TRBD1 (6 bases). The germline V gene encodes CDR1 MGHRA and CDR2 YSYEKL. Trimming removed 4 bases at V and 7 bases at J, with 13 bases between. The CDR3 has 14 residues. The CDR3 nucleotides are TGCGCCAGCAGCCCTTGGGACACCGCTGAAAAACTGTTTTTT. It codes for CASSPWDTAEKLFF.

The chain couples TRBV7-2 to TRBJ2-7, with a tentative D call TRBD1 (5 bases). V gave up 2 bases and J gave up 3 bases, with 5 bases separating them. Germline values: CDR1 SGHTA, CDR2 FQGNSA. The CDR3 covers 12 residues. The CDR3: CASSLTGYEQYF. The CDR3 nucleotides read TGTGCCAGCAGCTTAACAGGCTACGAGCAGTACTTC.

The CDR3 region has the DNA TGTGCCAGCAGTTTGAAAGGGACTGAAGCTTTCTTT. Protein sequence: CASSLKGTEAFF. The chain has TRBV12-3 or TRBV12-4 and TRBJ1-1; D uncertain. The CDR3 is made up of 12 amino acids. Deletions cut 3 bases from V and 5 bases from J, with 7 bases between.

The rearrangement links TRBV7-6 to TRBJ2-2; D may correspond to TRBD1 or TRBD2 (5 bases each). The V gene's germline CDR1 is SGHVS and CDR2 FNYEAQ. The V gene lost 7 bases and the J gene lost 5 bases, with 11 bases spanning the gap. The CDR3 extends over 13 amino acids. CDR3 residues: CASTLGGTGELFF. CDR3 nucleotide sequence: TGTGCCAGCACCCTTGGGGGTACCGGGGAGCTGTTTTTT.

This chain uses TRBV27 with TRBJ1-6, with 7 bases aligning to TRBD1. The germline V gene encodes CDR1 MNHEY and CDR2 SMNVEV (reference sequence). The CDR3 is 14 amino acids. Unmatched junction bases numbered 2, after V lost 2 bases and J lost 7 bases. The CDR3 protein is CASSLEQGNSPLHF. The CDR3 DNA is TGTGCCAGCAGTTTAGAACAGGGGAATTCACCCCTCCACTTT.

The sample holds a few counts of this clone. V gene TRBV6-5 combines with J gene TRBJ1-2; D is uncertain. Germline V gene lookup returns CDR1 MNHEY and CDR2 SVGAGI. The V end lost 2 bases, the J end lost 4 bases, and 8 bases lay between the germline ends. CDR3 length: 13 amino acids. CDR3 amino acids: CASSYSSSYGYTF. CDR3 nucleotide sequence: TGTGCCAGCAGTTACAGTAGTTCCTATGGCTACACCTTC.

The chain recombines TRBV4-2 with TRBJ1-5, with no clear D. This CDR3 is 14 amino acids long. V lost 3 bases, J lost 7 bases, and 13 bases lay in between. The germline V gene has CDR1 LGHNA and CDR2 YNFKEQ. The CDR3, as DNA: TGTGCCAGCAGCCAGGAGGGCTCAGAGCAGCCCCAGCATTTT. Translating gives CASSQEGSEQPQHF.

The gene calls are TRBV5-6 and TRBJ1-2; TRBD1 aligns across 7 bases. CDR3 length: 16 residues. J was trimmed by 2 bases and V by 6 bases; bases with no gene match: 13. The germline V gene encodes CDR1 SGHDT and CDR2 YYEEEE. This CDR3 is CASNLGPTGQNYGYTF. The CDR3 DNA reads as TGTGCCAGCAATCTAGGCCCAACGGGACAGAACTATGGCTACACCTTC.

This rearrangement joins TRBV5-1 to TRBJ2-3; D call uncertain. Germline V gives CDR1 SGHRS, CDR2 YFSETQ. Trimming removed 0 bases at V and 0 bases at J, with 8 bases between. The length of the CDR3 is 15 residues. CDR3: CASSLVISSTDTQYF. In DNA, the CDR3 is TGCGCCAGCAGCTTGGTCATATCTAGCACAGATACGCAGTATTTT.

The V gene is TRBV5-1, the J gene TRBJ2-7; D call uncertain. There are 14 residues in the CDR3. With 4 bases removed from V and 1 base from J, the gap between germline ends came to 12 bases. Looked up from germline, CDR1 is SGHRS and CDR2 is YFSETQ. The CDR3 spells CASSPRSDSYEQYF. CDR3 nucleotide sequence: TGCGCCAGCAGCCCCAGGTCTGATTCCTACGAGCAGTACTTC.

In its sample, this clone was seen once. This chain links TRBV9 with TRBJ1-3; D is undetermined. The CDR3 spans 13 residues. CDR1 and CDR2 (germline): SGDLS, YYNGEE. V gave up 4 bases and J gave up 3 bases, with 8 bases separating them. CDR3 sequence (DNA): TGTGCCAGCAGCCCCGCGGATGGAAACACCATATATTTT. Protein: CASSPADGNTIYF.

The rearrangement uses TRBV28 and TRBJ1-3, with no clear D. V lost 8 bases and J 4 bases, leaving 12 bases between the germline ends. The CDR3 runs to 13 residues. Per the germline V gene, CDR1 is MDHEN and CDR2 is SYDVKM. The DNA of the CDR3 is TGTGCCAGCTTCGCGAGGAGCGGAAACACCATATATTTT. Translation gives CASFARSGNTIYF.

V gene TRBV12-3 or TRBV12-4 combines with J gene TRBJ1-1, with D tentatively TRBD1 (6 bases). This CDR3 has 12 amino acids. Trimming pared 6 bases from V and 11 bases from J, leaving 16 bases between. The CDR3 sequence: CASRPDSPGAFF. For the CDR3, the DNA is TGTGCCAGCAGACCGGACAGCCCTGGGGCTTTCTTT.

The CDR3: CASSLGVSNYGYTF. The CDR3 DNA follows: TGCGCCAGCAGCTTGGGGGTCAGTAACTATGGCTACACCTTC. The J gene is TRBJ1-2, the V gene TRBV5-1, with D uncertain. The CDR3 has 14 residues. Germline lookup yields CDR1 SGHRS and CDR2 YFSETQ. Trimming shortened V by 0 bases and J by 1 base, and 7 bases separated the two germline ends.

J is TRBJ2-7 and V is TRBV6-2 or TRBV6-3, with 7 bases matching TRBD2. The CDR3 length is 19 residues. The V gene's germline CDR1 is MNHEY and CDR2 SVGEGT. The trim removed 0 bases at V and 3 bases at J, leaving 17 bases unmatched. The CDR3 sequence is CASSYSSGRYGRIGYEQYF. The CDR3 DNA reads TGTGCCAGCAGTTACTCGTCCGGACGTTACGGGAGGATTGGCTACGAGCAGTACTTC.

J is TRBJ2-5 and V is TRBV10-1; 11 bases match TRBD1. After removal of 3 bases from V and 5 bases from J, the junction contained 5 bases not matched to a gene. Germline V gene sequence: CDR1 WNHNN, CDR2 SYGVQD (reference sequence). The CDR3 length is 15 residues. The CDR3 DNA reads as TGCGCCAGCAGTGATGGACAGGGGGCGCGGGAGACCCAGTACTTC. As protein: CASSDGQGARETQYF.

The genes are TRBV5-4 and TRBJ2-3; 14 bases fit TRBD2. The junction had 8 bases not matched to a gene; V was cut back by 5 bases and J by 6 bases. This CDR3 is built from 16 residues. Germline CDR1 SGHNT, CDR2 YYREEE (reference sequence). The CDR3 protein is CASSLPGLAGEDTQYF. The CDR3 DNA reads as TGTGCCAGCAGTCTACCGGGACTAGCGGGAGAGGATACGCAGTATTTT.

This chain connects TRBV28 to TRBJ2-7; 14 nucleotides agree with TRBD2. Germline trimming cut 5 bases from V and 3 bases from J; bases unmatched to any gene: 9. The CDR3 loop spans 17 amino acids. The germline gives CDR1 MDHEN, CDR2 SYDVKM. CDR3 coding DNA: TGTGCCAGCAGTCGGACTAGCGGGGGGCCAAAGAGCTACGAGCAGTACTTC. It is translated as CASSRTSGGPKSYEQYF.

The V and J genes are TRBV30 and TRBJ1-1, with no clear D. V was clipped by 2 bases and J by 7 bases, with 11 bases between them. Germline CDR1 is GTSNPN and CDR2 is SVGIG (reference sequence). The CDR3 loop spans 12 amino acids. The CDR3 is CAWSPIDGEAFF. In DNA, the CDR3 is TGTGCCTGGAGTCCTATCGACGGTGAAGCTTTCTTT.